These T cell receptor beta chains were read from a single sample in a study of cytomegalovirus exposure and HLA in healthy donors. Data came from immunoSEQ multiplex PCR; TCRdb stores just in-frame clones and leaves some out. Here the sample spans around 300,000 clones, 88% being singletons. The sample was PBMCs. The receptor source for this set is a woman under 30 in good health and CMV-seronegative. Each CDR3 is given with its conserved first and last residue. D genes are given only for firm matches. Size is omitted from some rows. Given values are once, few, many or a class for expanded clones.

TRBJ2-7	.	18	TRBV27	.	TGTGCCAGCAGTCCCCGTGCTAATCTAGCGACGAGCTCCTACGAGCAGTACTTC	CASSPRANLATSSYEQYF
TRBJ2-1	many	15	TRBV4-3	.	TGCGCCAGCAGCCAAGTTCAAGCTGAGCCCAATGAGCAGTTCTTC	CASSQVQAEPNEQFF
TRBJ2-5	.	12	TRBV29-1	.	TGCAGCGTTGTTCAAGGGGCCGAGACCCAGTACTTC	CSVVQGAETQYF
TRBJ2-3	.	12	TRBV6-5	TRBD2	TGTGCCAGCAGTATAGCGGGGGATACGCAGTATTTT	CASSIAGDTQYF
TRBJ2-2	.	14	TRBV10-3	.	TGTGCCATCAGTATCGGAGGGCCCACCGGGGAGCTGTTTTTT	CAISIGGPTGELFF
TRBJ1-1	.	11	TRBV30	.	TGTGCCTGGAGCCCAGGGACTGAAGCTTTCTTT	CAWSPGTEAFF
TRBJ2-1	once	14	TRBV11-2	.	TGTGCCAGCAGCTTAGCACAGGCCTCCAATGAGCAGTTCTTC	CASSLAQASNEQFF
TRBJ2-7	.	16	TRBV19	.	TGTGCCAGTAGTATGCTTTCCTGGCAGGGATTGAGGGAGCAGTACTTC	CASSMLSWQGLREQYF
TRBJ2-1	.	13	TRBV6-7	.	TGTGCCAGCGACGGAACAGGGTACAATGAGCAGTTCTTC	CASDGTGYNEQFF
TRBJ1-5	.	15	TRBV7-8	.	TGTGCCAGCAGCAGGACCCGGGAGCCCTATAAGCCCCAGCATTTT	CASSRTREPYKPQHF
TRBJ1-1	.	15	TRBV9	.	TGTGCCAGCAGCCCAGATGGGCAGGGATTAACTGAAGCTTTCTTT	CASSPDGQGLTEAFF
TRBJ2-1	.	11	TRBV7-2	.	TGTGCCAGCAGCCTGGCTAATGAGCAGTTCTTC	CASSLANEQFF
TRBJ2-7	once	15	TRBV9	.	TGTGCCAGCAGCGTAGGACACCTCAGCTCCTACGAGCAGTACTTC	CASSVGHLSSYEQYF
TRBJ2-1	.	14	TRBV9	.	TGTGCCAGCAGCCTGAGAGGCAGAGACAATGAGCAGTTCTTC	CASSLRGRDNEQFF
TRBJ2-5	once	13	TRBV27	.	TGTGCCAGCAGTTTGGGGGACTTGGAGACCCAGTACTTC	CASSLGDLETQYF
TRBJ2-5	.	16	TRBV4-1	.	TGCGCCAGCAGCCAACCTCCGGACGGGAACCAAGAGACCCAGTACTTC	CASSQPPDGNQETQYF
TRBJ1-6	once	16	TRBV7-3	.	TGTGCCAGCAGCTTAACGCCGCGGGACGCCTTTTCACCCCTCCACTTT	CASSLTPRDAFSPLHF
TRBJ2-2	.	14	TRBV27	.	TGTGCCAGCACAGGCGGGTGGGGGGCCGGGGAGCTGTTTTTT	CASTGGWGAGELFF
TRBJ1-6	many	18	TRBV7-9	TRBD1	TGTGCCAGCAGCTCCCTGGACAGGGGGCAACCTTATAATTCACCCCTCCACTTT	CASSSLDRGQPYNSPLHF
TRBJ2-5	.	15	TRBV4-1	TRBD1	TGCGCCAGCAGCCAACCGGGACAGGGGCGGGGGACCCAGTACTTC	CASSQPGQGRGTQYF
TRBJ1-1	.	13	TRBV18	.	TGTGCCAGCTCCCCGACAGTGAACACTGAAGCTTTCTTT	CASSPTVNTEAFF
TRBJ1-1	.	15	TRBV19	.	TGTGCCAGTACCTCCCACAGTACCTTGAACACTGAAGCTTTCTTT	CASTSHSTLNTEAFF
TRBJ2-7	.	13	TRBV6-1	TRBD1	TGTGCCAGCAGCCCGACAGGGGGCGGCGAGCAGTACTTC	CASSPTGGGEQYF
TRBJ2-1	once	14	TRBV10-3	TRBD2	TGTGCCATCAAAGAGGGAGGGGCCTACAATGAGCAGTTCTTC	CAIKEGGAYNEQFF
TRBJ1-1	.	11	TRBV14	.	TGTGCCAGCAGGGGACAACTTGAAGCTTTCTTT	CASRGQLEAFF
TRBJ2-3	.	14	TRBV15	.	TGTGCCACCAGCAGAGATCTAGCCTCAGATACGCAGTATTTT	CATSRDLASDTQYF
TRBJ2-7	.	13	TRBV28	TRBD2	TGTGCCAGCAGGTCTAGCGGGGTCTACGAGCAGTACTTC	CASRSSGVYEQYF
TRBJ2-7	.	14	TRBV28	.	TGTGCCAGCAGTTTGTATGGGGCCTCCTACGAGCAGTACTTC	CASSLYGASYEQYF
TRBJ1-2	.	14	TRBV5-1	TRBD1	TGCGCCAGCAGCTTGGTGGCAACAGGGGTTGGCTACACCTTC	CASSLVATGVGYTF